These T cell receptor beta chains were read from a single sample in a study of cytotoxic CD8 clonotypes in ibrutinib-treated CLL. Measured with immunoSEQ multiplex PCR; TCRdb has only the in-frame clones, and not every one. The sample holds hundreds of thousands of clones, 70% seen once. The sample here was PBMCs, taken after 24 months of ibrutinib treatment. Receptor source: a human donor with chronic lymphocytic leukemia. Each CDR3 is given with its conserved first and last residue. Clone size is shown for a subset of rows, as once, few, many or a class of expanded clone.

clone_size: -
v_call: TRBV9
cdr3_length: 15
j_call: TRBJ2-7
cdr3_aa: CASSAKWASGDEQYF

clone_size: -
v_call: TRBV10-3
cdr3_length: 14
j_call: TRBJ1-1
cdr3_aa: CAIRSGASNTEAFF

clone_size: -
v_call: TRBV6-1
cdr3_length: 18
j_call: TRBJ1-5
cdr3_aa: CASSEAHRGIDSNQPQHF

clone_size: -
v_call: TRBV19
cdr3_length: 15
j_call: TRBJ2-7
cdr3_aa: CASSVQAGEAYEQYF

clone_size: -
v_call: TRBV2
cdr3_length: 16
j_call: TRBJ2-2
cdr3_aa: CASSLVTGASTGELFF

clone_size: -
v_call: TRBV5-4
cdr3_length: 14
j_call: TRBJ1-5
cdr3_aa: CASSLGGHNQPQHF

clone_size: -
v_call: TRBV30
cdr3_length: 12
j_call: TRBJ1-5
cdr3_aa: CALGQGGQPQHF

clone_size: few
v_call: TRBV9
cdr3_length: 11
j_call: TRBJ1-2
cdr3_aa: CASSQGDGYTF

clone_size: few
v_call: TRBV13
cdr3_length: 15
j_call: TRBJ2-5
cdr3_aa: CASSSGTSSGETQYF

clone_size: -
v_call: TRBV9
cdr3_length: 16
j_call: TRBJ2-1
cdr3_aa: CASSHLGTATYNEQFF

clone_size: -
v_call: TRBV4-3
cdr3_length: 15
j_call: TRBJ1-5
cdr3_aa: CASSQEGRDNQPQHF

clone_size: few
v_call: TRBV28
cdr3_length: 15
j_call: TRBJ2-1
cdr3_aa: CASTPQVAGNNEQFF

clone_size: once
v_call: TRBV2
cdr3_length: 14
j_call: TRBJ2-3
cdr3_aa: CASSAEVDTDTQYF

clone_size: -
v_call: TRBV10-3
cdr3_length: 16
j_call: TRBJ2-2
cdr3_aa: CAISELGFSNTGELFF

clone_size: -
v_call: TRBV29-1
cdr3_length: 9
j_call: TRBJ2-3
cdr3_aa: CSVSEFEYF

clone_size: -
v_call: TRBV5-6
cdr3_length: 13
j_call: TRBJ2-6
cdr3_aa: CASTSRGPNVLTF

clone_size: -
v_call: TRBV6-5
cdr3_length: 15
j_call: TRBJ1-1
cdr3_aa: CATRKPGLLNTEAFF

clone_size: few
v_call: TRBV7-3
cdr3_length: 15
j_call: TRBJ2-5
cdr3_aa: CASSAYFGTGETQYF

clone_size: -
v_call: TRBV7-3
cdr3_length: 15
j_call: TRBJ2-5
cdr3_aa: CASRSGTSGQETQYF

clone_size: -
v_call: TRBV5-1
cdr3_length: 17
j_call: TRBJ1-4
cdr3_aa: CASSLGPQGATNEKLFF

clone_size: few
v_call: TRBV6-6
cdr3_length: 11
j_call: TRBJ2-7
cdr3_aa: CASSLVNEQYF

clone_size: -
v_call: TRBV11-1
cdr3_length: 17
j_call: TRBJ2-7
cdr3_aa: CASSLAAGAWSPYEQYF

clone_size: -
v_call: TRBV6-5
cdr3_length: 13
j_call: TRBJ2-7
cdr3_aa: CASSSGTGNEQYF

clone_size: few
v_call: TRBV7-7
cdr3_length: 15
j_call: TRBJ2-5
cdr3_aa: CASSLGGSLRETQYF

clone_size: -
v_call: TRBV6-5
cdr3_length: 12
j_call: TRBJ2-5
cdr3_aa: CASRGSDVGQYF

clone_size: -
v_call: TRBV7-9
cdr3_length: 15
j_call: TRBJ1-4
cdr3_aa: CASSSAGTGTEKLFF

clone_size: -
v_call: TRBV7-9
cdr3_length: 16
j_call: TRBJ2-1
cdr3_aa: CASSPTQREVDNEQFF

clone_size: -
v_call: TRBV9
cdr3_length: 15
j_call: TRBJ1-4
cdr3_aa: CASSVMGDHNEKLFF

clone_size: -
v_call: TRBV19
cdr3_length: 13
j_call: TRBJ1-5
cdr3_aa: CASKETSNQPQHF

clone_size: once
v_call: TRBV6-5
cdr3_length: 14
j_call: TRBJ1-1
cdr3_aa: CASSYSHFGNEAFF

clone_size: few
v_call: TRBV15
cdr3_length: 13
j_call: TRBJ2-1
cdr3_aa: CATSSSGSNEQFF

clone_size: few
v_call: TRBV6-5
cdr3_length: 14
j_call: TRBJ1-1
cdr3_aa: CASSLKGGPTEAFF

clone_size: -
v_call: TRBV18
cdr3_length: 16
j_call: TRBJ1-1
cdr3_aa: CASSPPGQGALTEAFF

clone_size: -
v_call: TRBV28
cdr3_length: 9
j_call: TRBJ1-5
cdr3_aa: CASLPPQHF

clone_size: -
v_call: TRBV28
cdr3_length: 10
j_call: TRBJ1-1
cdr3_aa: CATTGEEAFF

clone_size: -
v_call: TRBV19
cdr3_length: 14
j_call: TRBJ2-7
cdr3_aa: CASAGLANSYEQYF

clone_size: -
v_call: TRBV28
cdr3_length: 15
j_call: TRBJ2-3
cdr3_aa: CASSHGGEGIDTQYF

clone_size: -
v_call: TRBV18
cdr3_length: 16
j_call: TRBJ2-2
cdr3_aa: CASSPRQPRDTGELFF

clone_size: -
v_call: TRBV2
cdr3_length: 14
j_call: TRBJ2-1
cdr3_aa: CASRTPREVDEQFF

clone_size: -
v_call: TRBV5-6
cdr3_length: 13
j_call: TRBJ1-1
cdr3_aa: CASSPAPGQPSLF

clone_size: few
v_call: TRBV5-5
cdr3_length: 12
j_call: TRBJ1-2
cdr3_aa: CASSLTGPLDTF

clone_size: -
v_call: TRBV11-2
cdr3_length: 13
j_call: TRBJ1-1
cdr3_aa: CASSLGVSSRAFF